One and the same sample provided the 3 T cell receptor beta chains below, sequenced in a study of blood T cell repertoires in COVID-19. The data were produced by immunoSEQ multiplex PCR, yet TCRdb's version contains in-frame clones alone and is incomplete. The sample has roughly 180,000 clones; approximately 80% are singletons. The sequenced sample was peripheral blood. These receptor sequences come from a woman between 40 and 50 years old with COVID-19, enrolled during active disease.

The rearrangement joins TRBV6-5 to TRBJ2-1, with D perhaps matching TRBD2 (5 bases). The V gene's germline CDR1 is MNHEY and CDR2 SVGAGI. There are 12 residues in the CDR3. The CDR3 sequence is CSCWRTFNEQFF. CDR3 DNA: TGTTCCTGTTGGAGGACTTTCAATGAGCAGTTCTTC.

This clone was found a few times. The J gene is TRBJ1-6, the V gene TRBV19; D is unclear. Germline-derived CDR1 and CDR2 are LNHDA and SQIVND (reference sequence). This CDR3 is built from 15 residues. Trimming left V 2 bases short and J 1 base short, with 6 bases between. CDR3 nucleotides: TGTGCCAGTAGTATACGCGGGTCCTATAATTCACCCCTCCACTTT. Translation gives CASSIRGSYNSPLHF.

This clone was picked up one time. V usage is TRBV5-4 and J usage is TRBJ1-2, with D perhaps matching TRBD1 (5 bases). V lost 4 bases, J lost 1 base, and 11 bases lay in between. CDR1 and CDR2 from the germline V gene are SGHNT and YYREEE (reference sequence). The CDR3 is 14 amino acids. Written as DNA, the CDR3 is TGTGCCAGCAGCAATGGACACGATAACTATGGCTACACCTTC. Its translation is CASSNGHDNYGYTF. Complete variable domain (other parts from reference TRBV5-4 and TRBJ1-2): ETGVTQSPTHLIKTRGQQVTLRCSSQSGHNTVSWYQQALGQGPQFIFQYYREEENGRGNFPPRFSGLQFPNYSSELNVNALELDDSALYLCASSNGHDNYGYTFGSGTRLTVV.